The sequence of this T cell receptor beta chain was determined in a study of chemoradiotherapy in HPV16-positive cancers (dated by TCRdb to between 2021 and 2024). Turning to the overall study: Functional T-cell assays on cells from two HPV16-positive patients defined candidate HPV-specific T-cell clones and common TCR motifs. Next, the candidate HPV-specific TCRs and motifs were followed in TCR repertoires from fewer than 100 patients with HPV-related cancers. Whether T-cell immunity against the HPV oncoproteins E6 and E7 changes during chemoradiotherapy and whether survival is affected by this immunity were examined in the study. Results the study describes overall, beyond this receptor: Expansion of candidate HPV-specific clones and E7-related TCR motifs was observed in the tumor microenvironment during treatment, whereas no such expansion was observed for non-HPV-specific T cells. The functional definition of HPV-specific T cells came from only a couple of HPV16-positive patients, and the survival association was reported for HPV16-positive patients. Among HPV16-positive patients, expansion of HPV-responsive T cells during chemoradiotherapy was associated with better recurrence-free survival.

The CDR3, from cysteine to phenylalanine, totals 14 residues. CDR3 DNA is the only sequence kept; it has 42 bases, read in frame from the first base. For this chain, trimming is 6 bases at the V end and 3 bases at the J end, and the number of junction bases without a gene match is 5. The CDR1 and CDR2 encoded by the germline V gene are MNHEY and SVGAGI. Repertoires were sampled multiple times during chemoradiotherapy, which allowed clonal expansion in the tumor microenvironment to be followed. In this sample, this clone turned up once. No antigen is known for it. Base qualities are not provided; no much larger clone lies one nucleotide away. Preparation of the library involved the immunoSEQ multiplex PCR assay. This is the immuneACCESS table as TCRdb keeps it, with only in-frame sequences that have V and J called. A part of the clones is gone; compared with another copy, unresolved V genes explain less than half, and the rest is unexplained. The sample table shows 13,000 or so clones, and 86% are seen once. Clones ranked in the top ten supply 2.8% of the sample.

This sequence was found in a human donor with HPV-associated anogenital cancer. The V and J genes are TRBV6-5 and TRBJ1-2, and TRBD1 matches 9 of the central bases. The specimen comprised blood, sampled from a patient who underwent chemoradiotherapy. The DNA sequence follows: TGTGCCAGCAGGCAACAGGGGGCCGACTATGGCTACACCTTC. Translated, this is CASRQQGADYGYTF.